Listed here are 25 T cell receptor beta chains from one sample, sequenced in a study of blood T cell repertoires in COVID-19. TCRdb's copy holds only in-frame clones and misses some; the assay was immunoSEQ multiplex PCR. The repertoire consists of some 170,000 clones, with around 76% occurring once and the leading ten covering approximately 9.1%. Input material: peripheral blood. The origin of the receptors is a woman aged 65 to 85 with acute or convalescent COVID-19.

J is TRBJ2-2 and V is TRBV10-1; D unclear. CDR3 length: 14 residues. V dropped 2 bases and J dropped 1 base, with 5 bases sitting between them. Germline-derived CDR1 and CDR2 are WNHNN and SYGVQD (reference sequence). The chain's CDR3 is CASSEAKNTGELFF. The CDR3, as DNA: TGCGCCAGCAGTGAGGCGAAGAACACCGGGGAGCTGTTTTTT.

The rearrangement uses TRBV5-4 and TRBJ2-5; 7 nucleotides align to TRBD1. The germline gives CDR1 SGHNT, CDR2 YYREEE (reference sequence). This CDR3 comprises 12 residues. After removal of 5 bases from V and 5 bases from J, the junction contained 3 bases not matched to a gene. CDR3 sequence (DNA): TGTGCCAGCAGTAAGGACAGGGAGACCCAGTACTTC. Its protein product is CASSKDRETQYF.

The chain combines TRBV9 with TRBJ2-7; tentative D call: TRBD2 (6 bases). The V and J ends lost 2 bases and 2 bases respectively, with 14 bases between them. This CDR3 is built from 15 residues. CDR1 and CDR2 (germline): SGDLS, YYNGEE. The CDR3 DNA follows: TGTGCCAGCAGCGTTTCCGGGACTTCCACCTACGAGCAGTACTTC. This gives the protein CASSVSGTSTYEQYF.

DNA of the CDR3: TGTGCCAGCAGTGGAACGACAGGGGGCTGGAGTCAGCCCCAGCATTTT. It yields the protein CASSGTTGGWSQPQHF. The chain carries TRBV28 and TRBJ1-5; 10 nucleotides align to TRBD1. V lost 5 bases to trimming and J lost 6 bases; unmatched junction nucleotides: 10. Germline V CDR1 and CDR2: MDHEN, SYDVKM. The CDR3 consists of 16 residues.

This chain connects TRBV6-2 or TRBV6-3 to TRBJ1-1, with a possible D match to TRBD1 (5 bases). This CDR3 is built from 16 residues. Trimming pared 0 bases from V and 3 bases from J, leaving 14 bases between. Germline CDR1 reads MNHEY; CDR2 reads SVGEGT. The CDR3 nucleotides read TGTGCCAGCAGTTACTCGTCAGGGTGGGGATACACTGAAGCTTTCTTT. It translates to CASSYSSGWGYTEAFF.

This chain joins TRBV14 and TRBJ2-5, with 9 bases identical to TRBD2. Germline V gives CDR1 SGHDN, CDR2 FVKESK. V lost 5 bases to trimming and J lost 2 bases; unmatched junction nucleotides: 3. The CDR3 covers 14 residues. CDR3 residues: CASSGLAGQETQYF. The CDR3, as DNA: TGTGCCAGCAGCGGTCTAGCGGGACAAGAGACCCAGTACTTC.

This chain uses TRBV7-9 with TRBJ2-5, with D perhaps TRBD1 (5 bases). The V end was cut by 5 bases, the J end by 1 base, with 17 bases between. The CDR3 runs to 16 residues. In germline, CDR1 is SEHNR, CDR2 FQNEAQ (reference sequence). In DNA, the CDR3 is TGTGCCAGCAGCCCCGAGTCGGGCAGGGCCCAAGAGACCCAGTACTTC. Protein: CASSPESGRAQETQYF.

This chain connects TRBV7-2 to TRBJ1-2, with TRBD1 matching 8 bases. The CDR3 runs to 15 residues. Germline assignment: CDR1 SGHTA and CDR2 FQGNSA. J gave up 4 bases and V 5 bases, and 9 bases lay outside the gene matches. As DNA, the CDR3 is TGTGCCAGCAGCGTCCGGCAGGGGGCGATCTATGGCTACACCTTC. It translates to CASSVRQGAIYGYTF. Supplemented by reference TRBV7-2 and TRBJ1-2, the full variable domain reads GAGVSQSPSNKVTEKGKDVELRCDPISGHTALYWYRQSLGQGLEFLIYFQGNSAPDKSGLPSDRFSAERTGGSVSTLTIQRTQQEDSAVYLCASSVRQGAIYGYTFGSGTRLTVV.

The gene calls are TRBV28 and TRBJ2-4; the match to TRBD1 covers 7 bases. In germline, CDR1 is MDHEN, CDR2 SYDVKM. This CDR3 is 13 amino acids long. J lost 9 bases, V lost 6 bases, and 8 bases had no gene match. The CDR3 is CASSRDRAVIQYF. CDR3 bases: TGTGCCAGCAGCCGAGACAGGGCGGTCATTCAGTACTTC.

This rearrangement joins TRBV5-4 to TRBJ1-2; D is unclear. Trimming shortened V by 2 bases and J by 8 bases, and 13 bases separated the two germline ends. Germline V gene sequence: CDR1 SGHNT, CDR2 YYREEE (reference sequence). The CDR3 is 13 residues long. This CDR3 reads CASSLSEGGGYTF. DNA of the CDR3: TGTGCCAGCAGCTTATCGGAGGGAGGGGGCTACACCTTC.

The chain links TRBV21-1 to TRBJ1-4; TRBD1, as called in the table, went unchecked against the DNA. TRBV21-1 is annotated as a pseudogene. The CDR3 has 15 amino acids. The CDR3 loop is CASSNDRKLHEKLFF. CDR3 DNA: TGTGCCAGCAGCAACGACAGGAAACTGCATGAAAAACTGTTTTTT.

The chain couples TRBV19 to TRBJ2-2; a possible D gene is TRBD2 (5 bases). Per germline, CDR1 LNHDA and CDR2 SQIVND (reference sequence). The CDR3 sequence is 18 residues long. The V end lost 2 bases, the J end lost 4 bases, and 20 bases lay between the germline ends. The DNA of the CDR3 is TGTGCCAGTAGTATACGAGGGCTGGAATCACTTGGCACCGGGGAGCTGTTTTTT. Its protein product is CASSIRGLESLGTGELFF.

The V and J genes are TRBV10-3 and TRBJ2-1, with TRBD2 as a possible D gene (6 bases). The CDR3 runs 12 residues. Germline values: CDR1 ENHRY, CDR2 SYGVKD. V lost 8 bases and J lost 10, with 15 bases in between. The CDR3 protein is CAIRAMAGEQFF. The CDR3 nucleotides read TGTGCCATCCGGGCGATGGCGGGAGAGCAGTTCTTC.

This CDR3 reads CASSFPGLRETQYF. The CDR3 nucleotides are TGTGCCAGCAGCTTTCCGGGATTGAGGGAGACCCAGTACTTC. The chain uses TRBV7-6 and TRBJ2-5, with D tentatively TRBD2 (5 bases). Per the germline V gene, CDR1 is SGHVS and CDR2 is FNYEAQ. Trimming stripped 3 bases from V and 5 bases from J, with 13 bases between. The CDR3 has 14 amino acids.

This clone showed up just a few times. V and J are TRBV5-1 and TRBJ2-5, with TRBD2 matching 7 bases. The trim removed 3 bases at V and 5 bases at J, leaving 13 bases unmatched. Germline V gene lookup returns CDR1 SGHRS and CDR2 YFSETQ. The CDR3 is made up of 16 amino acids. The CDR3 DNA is TGCGCCAGCAGCTCCCAGACTAGCTCCTCTACGGAGACCCAGTACTTC. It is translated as CASSSQTSSSTETQYF.

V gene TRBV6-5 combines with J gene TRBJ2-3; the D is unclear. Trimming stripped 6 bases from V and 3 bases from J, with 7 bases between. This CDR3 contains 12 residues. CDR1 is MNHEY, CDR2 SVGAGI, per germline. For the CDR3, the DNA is TGTGCCAGCAGGCTAGAAACAGATACGCAGTATTTT. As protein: CASRLETDTQYF.

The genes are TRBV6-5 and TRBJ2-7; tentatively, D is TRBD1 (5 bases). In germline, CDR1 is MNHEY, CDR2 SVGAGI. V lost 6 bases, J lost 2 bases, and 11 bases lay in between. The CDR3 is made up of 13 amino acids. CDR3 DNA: TGTGCCAGCAGATCCGACAGTACCTACGAGCAGTACTTC. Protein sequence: CASRSDSTYEQYF.

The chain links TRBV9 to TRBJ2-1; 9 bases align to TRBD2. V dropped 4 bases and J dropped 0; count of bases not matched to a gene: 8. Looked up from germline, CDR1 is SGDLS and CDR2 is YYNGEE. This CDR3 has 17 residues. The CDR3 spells CASSPRGSGSSYNEQFF. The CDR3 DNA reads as TGTGCCAGCAGCCCCCGGGGTAGCGGGAGCTCCTACAATGAGCAGTTCTTC. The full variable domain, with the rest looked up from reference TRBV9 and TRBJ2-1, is DSGVTQTPKHLITATGQRVTLRCSPRSGDLSVYWYQQSLDQGLQFLIQYYNGEERAKGNILERFSAQQFPDLHSELNLSSLELGDSALYFCASSPRGSGSSYNEQFFGPGTRLTVL.

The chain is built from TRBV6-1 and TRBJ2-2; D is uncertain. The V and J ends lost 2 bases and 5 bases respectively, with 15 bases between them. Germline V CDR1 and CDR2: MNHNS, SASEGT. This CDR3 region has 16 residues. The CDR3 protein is CASSEFFIPGTGELFF. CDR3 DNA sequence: TGTGCCAGCAGTGAATTCTTCATTCCGGGTACCGGGGAGCTGTTTTTT.

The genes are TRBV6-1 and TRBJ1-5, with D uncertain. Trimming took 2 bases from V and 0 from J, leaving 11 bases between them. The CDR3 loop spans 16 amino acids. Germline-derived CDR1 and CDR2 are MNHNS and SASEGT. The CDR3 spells CASSELSSGSNQPQHF. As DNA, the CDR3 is TGTGCCAGCAGTGAACTCTCCTCGGGTAGCAATCAGCCCCAGCATTTT.

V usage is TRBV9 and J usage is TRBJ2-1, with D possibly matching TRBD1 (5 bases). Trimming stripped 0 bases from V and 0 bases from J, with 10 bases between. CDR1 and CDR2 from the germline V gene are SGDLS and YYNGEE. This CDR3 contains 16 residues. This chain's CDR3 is CASSVGTPSSYNEQFF. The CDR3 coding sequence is TGTGCCAGCAGCGTAGGGACACCCAGCTCCTACAATGAGCAGTTCTTC.

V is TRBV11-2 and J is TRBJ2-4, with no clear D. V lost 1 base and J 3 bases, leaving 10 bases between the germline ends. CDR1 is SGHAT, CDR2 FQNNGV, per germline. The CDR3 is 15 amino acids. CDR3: CASSLGHFIKNIQYF. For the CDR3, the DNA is TGTGCCAGCAGCTTAGGACACTTTATCAAAAACATTCAGTACTTC.

Here the CDR3 DNA reads TGTGCCAGCAGTTACGCGGGGACTACTCGTATAGTTGAGTTCTTC. Translated: CASSYAGTTRIVEFF. The chain links TRBV6-2 or TRBV6-3 to TRBJ2-1; 7 nucleotides line up with TRBD2. V was clipped by 2 bases and J by 14 bases; unmatched bases: 15. Germline V gives CDR1 MNHEY, CDR2 SVGEGT. The CDR3 runs 15 residues.

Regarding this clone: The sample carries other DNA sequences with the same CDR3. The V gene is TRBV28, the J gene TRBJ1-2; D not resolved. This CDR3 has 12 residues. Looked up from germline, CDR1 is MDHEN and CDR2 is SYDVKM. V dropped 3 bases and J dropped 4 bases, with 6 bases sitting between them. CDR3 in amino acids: CASSFSLYGYTF. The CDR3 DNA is TGTGCCAGCAGTTTCTCTCTCTATGGCTACACCTTC.

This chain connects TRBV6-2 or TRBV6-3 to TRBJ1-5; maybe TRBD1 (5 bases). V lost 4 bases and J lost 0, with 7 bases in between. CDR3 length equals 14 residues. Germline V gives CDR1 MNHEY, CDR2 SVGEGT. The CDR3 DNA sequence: TGTGCCAGCAGTTCCCAGGGTAGCAATCAGCCCCAGCATTTT. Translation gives CASSSQGSNQPQHF.